This TCR beta chain was sequenced during a study of shared clonotypes between healthy human individuals. Data came from immunoSEQ multiplex PCR; TCRdb stores just in-frame clones and leaves some out. The sample holds about 2.3 million clones, roughly 92% seen once. In germline, CDR1 is MNHEY, CDR2 SVGAGI. Trimming removed 4 bases at V and 4 bases at J, with 16 bases between. The CDR3 is 15 amino acids. This receptor was obtained from a man between 18 and 29 years old in good health. Some clones in this sample may be carry-over from other donors' samples. This chain joins TRBV6-5 and TRBJ2-5; TRBD1 is a possible D gene (6 bases). The sequenced material came from naive CD4+ T cells from PBMCs. The subset was: CD45RA+ positively selected. CDR3 bases: TGTGCCAGCAGTTCCCCCTCCACAGGGCGAGAGACCCAGTACTTC. Translation: CASSSPSTGRETQYF.